This TCR beta chain was identified in a study of shared clonotypes between healthy human individuals. The V gene's germline CDR1 is MDHEN and CDR2 SYDVKM. This CDR3 is built from 13 residues. V was clipped by 4 bases and J by 5 bases, with 12 bases between them. As defined, naive CD8 cells were CD45RO-negative and positively selected for CCR7, with terminally differentiated effector memory CD45RA+ cells excluded. The table came from immunoSEQ multiplex PCR; TCRdb's copy has only in-frame clones and leaves some out. The sample records about 750,000 clones, 80% to 95% being singletons. This chain uses TRBV28 with TRBJ2-7; D is unclear. Sequencing used naive CD8+ T cells sorted from blood. The TCR comes from a man aged 25-45 years in good health. The CDR3 region is CASSYTAVNEQYF. The CDR3 DNA follows: TGTGCCAGCAGTTACACAGCTGTCAACGAGCAGTACTTC.